The sequence of this T cell receptor (beta chain) was determined in a study of T-cell memory formation after mild COVID-19. Study in general: Clusters of TCRs were largely donor specific. Overall study findings and caveats: Memory cells collected pre-infection included some clones that later responded, suggesting cross-reactive memory joined.

Trimming cost V 6 bases and J 9 bases, with 18 bases left between them. The CDR3 has 14 amino acids. The V gene's germline CDR1 is LGHNT and CDR2 FRNRAP. TCRdb analysed the 5' RACE reads with MiXCR anew, one entry per CDR3 protein. There are 250,000 or so distinct CDR3 sequences in the sample; approximately 18% occur only once, and 23% lies in the top ten. As to this clonotype: Its antigen is still unknown.

The sequenced sample consisted of PBMCs or a T cell subset sorted from them (not recorded which). The chain links TRBV12-5 to TRBJ1-5, with a possible D match to TRBD1 (5 bases). This receptor was identified in a man aged 18 to 30 who had mild COVID-19 (a few samples of this study predate the infection). Cell type and time point are not known. The CDR3 DNA follows: TGTGCTAGTGGCCTCGACAGTAGGCTGGGGCCCCAGCATTTT. Translation: CASGLDSRLGPQHF.